This T cell receptor beta chain was identified in a study of early T cells in non-severe SARS-CoV-2 infection. Study-wide context: Bulk RNA from unsorted whole blood was sequenced; chains were unpaired. The study's findings and limits: VDJdb-based matching was biased toward anti-spike CD8 responses and missed private and CD4 specificities.

The CDR3 has 14 residues. Trimming stripped 0 bases from V and 6 bases from J, with 11 bases between. The germline V gene encodes CDR1 PRHDT and CDR2 FYEKMQ (reference sequence). Remarks on this clonotype: Its cognate antigen is unknown.

Attached unique molecular identifiers marked individual cDNA molecules. TCRdb reprocessed the 5' RACE reads via MiXCR and lists one record per CDR3 protein. The data contain fewer than 85,000 distinct CDR3 sequences, around 10% of them singletons. The V call is TRBV13, the J call TRBJ2-5; weak D call: TRBD2 (6 bases). The sequence came from an adult who was a healthcare worker with PCR-confirmed SARS-CoV-2 infection or an uninfected control (not recorded which). The sample consisted of whole blood, taken at baseline. In DNA form, the CDR3 reads TGTGCCAGCAGCTTAGGACTAGCCTTGCAGACCCAGTACTTC. Translating it yields CASSLGLALQTQYF.